The 24 T cell receptor beta chains given below trace back to one sample, sequenced in a study of blood T cell repertoires in COVID-19. TCRdb's copy holds only in-frame clones and misses some; the assay was immunoSEQ multiplex PCR. The data contain about 220,000 clones, approximately 90% of them singletons. Sequencing was done on a sample of PBMCs or T cells enriched from blood (not recorded which). The receptors shown here come from a woman between 25 and 40 years old who had recovered from COVID-19.

This clone was recorded only once. The V call is TRBV19, the J call TRBJ1-5, with 8 bases fitting TRBD1. This CDR3 contains 15 residues. The germline V gene encodes CDR1 LNHDA and CDR2 SQIVND (reference sequence). Trimming at V came to 5 bases and at J to 0 bases, leaving 3 bases not matched to a gene. The CDR3 coding sequence is TGTGCCAGTAGTGTACAGGGGGTTAGCAATCAGCCCCAGCATTTT. Protein product: CASSVQGVSNQPQHF.

The rearrangement uses TRBV7-8 and TRBJ1-2; TRBD1 matches 10 bases. With 2 bases clipped from V and 3 bases from J, the junction kept 6 bases outside the gene matches. The CDR3 sequence is 16 residues long. Germline lookup yields CDR1 SGHVS and CDR2 FQNEAQ. CDR3 nucleotide sequence: TGTGCCAGCAGCTTACCATCGACAGGGGGCGACTATGGCTACACCTTC. Translated: CASSLPSTGGDYGYTF.

The gene calls are TRBV6-1 and TRBJ1-5; 8 bases line up with TRBD1. The CDR3 is 15 residues long. The junction had 7 bases not matched to a gene; V was cut back by 3 bases and J by 6 bases. Germline values: CDR1 MNHNS, CDR2 SASEGT. CDR3 in DNA: TGTGCCAGCAGTGATCTACAGGGGGATGGTCAGCCCCAGCATTTT. Its protein product is CASSDLQGDGQPQHF.

V gene TRBV10-3 combines with J gene TRBJ2-3; 9 nucleotides line up with TRBD2. Germline V lookup: CDR1 ENHRY, CDR2 SYGVKD. The CDR3 runs to 15 residues. V dropped 6 bases and J dropped 3; count of bases not matched to a gene: 7. DNA of the CDR3: TGTGCCATCAGGGGCGGGGGGGCCATGACAGATACGCAGTATTTT. Amino acids: CAIRGGGAMTDTQYF.

The J gene is TRBJ1-2, the V gene TRBV19; no reliable D call. V lost 9 bases to trimming and J lost 1 base, with 15 bases between them. The germline V gene encodes CDR1 LNHDA and CDR2 SQIVND (reference sequence). The CDR3 has 14 residues. CDR3 coding DNA: TGTGCCAGCCAAACTCCCCACGGTAACTATGGCTACACCTTC. The encoded protein is CASQTPHGNYGYTF.

This chain connects TRBV19 to TRBJ1-5; tentative D call: TRBD1 (6 bases). With 7 bases removed from V and 5 bases from J, the gap between germline ends came to 21 bases. The CDR3 runs to 16 residues. Per germline, CDR1 LNHDA and CDR2 SQIVND (reference sequence). The CDR3 protein is CASTTYLGGLDQPQHF. The CDR3 DNA follows: TGTGCCAGTACCACCTACTTGGGGGGGCTGGATCAGCCCCAGCATTTT.

The chain has TRBV7-9 and TRBJ1-1; D not resolved. V lost 2 bases, J lost 7 bases, and 17 bases lay in between. The CDR3 has 15 residues. Germline V gives CDR1 SEHNR, CDR2 FQNEAQ (reference sequence). The CDR3 loop reads CASSLPSRGLGEAFF. DNA of the CDR3: TGTGCCAGCAGCTTACCCTCCCGCGGGCTGGGTGAAGCTTTCTTT.

The chain joins TRBV28 to TRBJ1-4; the D gene is possibly TRBD1 (5 bases). This CDR3 is built from 14 residues. Germline V gives CDR1 MDHEN, CDR2 SYDVKM. V lost 5 bases, J lost 3 bases, and 10 bases lay in between. Written as DNA, the CDR3 is TGTGCCAGCAGTCAGGGAGGGCCTAATGAAAAACTGTTTTTT. Amino acid sequence: CASSQGGPNEKLFF. The complete variable domain, with remaining parts taken from reference TRBV28 and TRBJ1-4, reads DVKVTQSSRYLVKRTGEKVFLECVQDMDHENMFWYRQDPGLGLRLIYFSYDVKMKEKGDIPEGYSVSREKKERFSLILESASTNQTSMYLCASSQGGPNEKLFFGSGTQLSVL.

This clone was seen a single time. The chain is built from TRBV3-1 (or the pseudogene TRBV3-2) and TRBJ2-1; 8 bases match TRBD1. V lost 4 bases, J lost 4 bases, and 9 bases stayed unmatched. In germline, CDR1 is LGHDT, CDR2 YNNKEL (reference sequence). The CDR3 is 16 residues long. CDR3 sequence: CASSPAQGGVYNEQFF. In DNA, the CDR3 is TGTGCCAGCAGCCCCGCACAGGGGGGAGTTTACAATGAGCAGTTCTTC.

Here the CDR3 DNA reads TGCAGTGCTAAGAGGGAAAAACTGTTTTTT. This sequence encodes CSAKREKLFF. The chain recombines TRBV20-1 with TRBJ1-4, with D uncertain. Trimming cost V 4 bases and J 8 bases, with 5 bases left between them. CDR1 DFQATT and CDR2 SNEGSKA come from the germline V gene (reference sequence). The CDR3 contains 10 residues.

The chain employs TRBV9 and TRBJ1-5; a possible D gene is TRBD1 (6 bases). The CDR3 loop spans 14 amino acids. The germline V and J ends were trimmed by 2 bases and 6 bases, with 12 bases remaining between them. CDR1 SGDLS and CDR2 YYNGEE come from the germline V gene. CDR3 nucleotide sequence: TGTGCCAGCAGCGTGGGACAAGCGTCTCAGCCCCAGCATTTT. Its protein is CASSVGQASQPQHF.

This sequence joins TRBV7-2 and TRBJ2-3, with D unclear. Deletions cut 4 bases from V and 11 bases from J, with 10 bases between. Germline V CDR1 and CDR2: SGHTA, FQGNSA. There are 11 residues in the CDR3. The DNA for the CDR3 is TGTGCCAGCAGCTCTCCAGTGCTGCAGTATTTT. Amino acid sequence: CASSSPVLQYF.

J is TRBJ2-2 and V is TRBV19, with D maybe TRBD1 (6 bases). V was cut by 7 bases and J by 2 bases, with 23 bases left in between. Germline CDR1 is LNHDA and CDR2 is SQIVND (reference sequence). The CDR3 spans 18 residues. The CDR3 here is CASTPALTGGPNTGELFF. The CDR3 coding sequence is TGTGCCAGTACCCCGGCCCTCACTGGGGGCCCTAACACCGGGGAGCTGTTTTTT.

This clone appeared a single time. The gene calls are TRBV3-1 (or the pseudogene TRBV3-2) and TRBJ2-7; weak D call: TRBD1 (5 bases). The germline V gene encodes CDR1 LGHDT and CDR2 YNNKEL (reference sequence). This CDR3 has 14 amino acids. V lost 2 bases and J 4 bases, leaving 12 bases between the germline ends. The CDR3 loop reads CASSQSPGLYEQYF. Here the CDR3 DNA reads TGTGCCAGCAGCCAAAGCCCAGGGTTGTACGAGCAGTACTTC.

This rearrangement joins TRBV29-1 to TRBJ1-2, with 9 positions matching TRBD1. The V segment lost 1 base and the J segment 5 bases; nucleotides outside the gene matches: 5. The CDR3 has 14 amino acids. The germline V gene has CDR1 SQVTM and CDR2 ANQGSEA. CDR3 DNA: TGCAGCGTTGAAGGGGGGACAGGGTGGTATGGCTACACCTTC. Its translation is CSVEGGTGWYGYTF.

V is TRBV7-9 and J is TRBJ2-1; D is possibly TRBD2 (6 bases). The CDR3 extends over 15 amino acids. Germline CDR1 and CDR2: SEHNR and FQNEAQ (reference sequence). The ends were cut back, 2 bases at V and 3 bases at J, with 11 bases in the middle. The CDR3 coding sequence is TGTGCCAGCAGCTTATCGGGACTCAACTACAATGAGCAGTTCTTC. Residues: CASSLSGLNYNEQFF.

The V call is TRBV7-2, the J call TRBJ2-6; D not certain. Trimming pared 1 base from V and 2 bases from J, leaving 15 bases between. Per the germline V gene, CDR1 is SGHTA and CDR2 is FQGNSA. The CDR3 runs 18 residues. The CDR3 DNA reads as TGTGCCAGCAGCTTAGTTTCCCTGGGCCCAGCTGGGGCCAACGTCCTGACTTTC. Translation gives CASSLVSLGPAGANVLTF.

The V and J genes are TRBV9 and TRBJ1-4; 8 positions match TRBD1. Looked up from germline, CDR1 is SGDLS and CDR2 is YYNGEE. CDR3 length: 13 residues. V shed 4 bases and J 15 bases; nucleotides not matched to a gene: 11. The CDR3 region has the DNA TGTGCCAGCAGCCCTACCGGACAGGGTTGGATGTTTTTT. Its translation: CASSPTGQGWMFF.

This clone was counted many times. The chain uses TRBV3-1 (or the pseudogene TRBV3-2) and TRBJ1-2; a possible D gene is TRBD1 (5 bases). Looked up from germline, CDR1 is LGHDT and CDR2 is YNNKEL (reference sequence). This CDR3 comprises 16 residues. V was trimmed by 1 base and J by 2 bases, leaving 14 bases between them. The CDR3: CASSQVPGGGNYGYTF. CDR3 coding DNA: TGTGCCAGCAGCCAAGTCCCGGGTGGGGGGAACTATGGCTACACCTTC.

The genes are TRBV2 and TRBJ2-1; TRBD1 matches at 8 bases. Germline V gene lookup returns CDR1 SNHLY and CDR2 FYNNEI. The CDR3 loop spans 17 amino acids. V dropped 1 base and J dropped 5; count of bases not matched to a gene: 10. Here the CDR3 DNA reads TGTGCCAGCAGTGAAGGTTGGAGGACAGGGAAAAACAATGAGCAGTTCTTC. It encodes CASSEGWRTGKNNEQFF.

The chain couples TRBV7-9 to TRBJ1-1; D uncertain. V was pared by 1 base and J by 6 bases, with 12 bases between. Germline V gene lookup returns CDR1 SEHNR and CDR2 FQNEAQ (reference sequence). This CDR3 is 14 amino acids long. The CDR3 bases are TGTGCCAGCAGCTTAGGTGCAGGCGGGCCTGAAGCTTTCTTT. Encoded protein: CASSLGAGGPEAFF.

The chain couples TRBV18 to TRBJ2-7; 10 bases fit TRBD1. V gave up 6 bases and J gave up 3 bases; unmatched junction bases: 5. Germline-derived CDR1 and CDR2 are KGHSH and LQKENI. The CDR3 is 14 amino acids. The CDR3 protein is CASSPGQGIYEQYF. CDR3 sequence (DNA): TGTGCCAGCTCCCCGGGACAGGGGATCTACGAGCAGTACTTC.

This rearrangement joins TRBV5-1 to TRBJ1-3; the match to TRBD1 covers 10 bases. Germline loops: CDR1 SGHRS, CDR2 YFSETQ. The CDR3 spans 17 residues. The junction had 6 bases not matched to a gene; V was cut back by 0 bases and J by 3 bases. DNA of the CDR3: TGCGCCAGCAGCTTGGCGGGGACAGGGGCTTTTGGAAACACCATATATTTT. Protein product: CASSLAGTGAFGNTIYF.

This clone was observed a single time. This chain connects TRBV3-1 (or the pseudogene TRBV3-2) to TRBJ2-7; 12 nucleotides match TRBD1. V gave up 4 bases and J gave up 6 bases; unmatched junction bases: 4. The CDR3 is made up of 14 amino acids. Germline V gives CDR1 LGHDT, CDR2 YNNKEL (reference sequence). CDR3 in DNA: TGTGCCAGCAGCCCCAGGGACAGGGGGCCCGAGCAGTACTTC. Translation gives CASSPRDRGPEQYF.